These T cell receptor beta chains were read from a single sample in a study of T-cell reconstitution after alpha-beta-depleted transplantation in children. In TCRdb, the PCR reads were re-called with MiXCR into one record per CDR3 protein. The data show a few hundred thousand distinct CDR3 sequences, approximately 10% seen once. The starting material was peripheral blood, obtained 180 days after TCRalphabeta/CD19-depleted stem cell transplant. These receptors were taken from a male patient aged 2-15 years who had a stem cell transplant for chronic granulomatous disease, so the T cells may come from the graft donor. Both conserved end residues are part of each CDR3. D genes are given only for firm matches. Clone size appears in some rows only: once, few, many, or a class for an expanded clone.

j_call clone_size cdr3_length v_call d_call cdr3_nt cdr3_aa
TRBJ2-7 many 12 TRBV9 NA TGTGCCAGCAGCTCCCCCAAAGATGAGCAGTACTTC CASSSPKDEQYF
TRBJ2-1 NA 14 TRBV20-1 TRBD2 TGCAGTGCAGCAGGGCGGGGGGATAACAATGAGCAGTTCTTC CSAAGRGDNNEQFF
TRBJ2-1 many 19 TRBV2 NA TGTGCCAGCATCCCGGGGACAGGGACTCGCGGGAGGACCTACAATGAGCAGTTCTTC CASIPGTGTRGRTYNEQFF
TRBJ2-1 many 15 TRBV18 NA TGTGCCAGCTCACCTCCCGGTTGGACCCGAGATGAGCAGTTCTTC CASSPPGWTRDEQFF
TRBJ2-7 many 17 TRBV20-1 TRBD2 TGCAGTGCTAGAGGTGGTGGGACTAGCGGGAGGGCCCACGAGCAGTACTTC CSARGGGTSGRAHEQYF
TRBJ1-2 many 15 TRBV7-2 NA TGTGCCAGCAGCTTAGTGTCAGCCCTTAACTATGGCTACACCTTC CASSLVSALNYGYTF
TRBJ2-2 many 16 TRBV20-1 TRBD2 TGCAGTGCTAGGAGGGTAGCGGGGGGGCGAATCGGGGAGCTGTTTTTT CSARRVAGGRIGELFF
TRBJ2-7 many 12 TRBV7-2 NA TGTGCCAGCAGCGGGGGCGGCTACGAGCAGTACTTC CASSGGGYEQYF
TRBJ1-2 many 15 TRBV4-3 NA TGCGCCAGCAGCCAAGAGGCCAGAACTAACTATGGCTACACCTTC CASSQEARTNYGYTF
TRBJ2-5 many 13 TRBV10-3 TRBD2 TGTGCCATCAGTAGCGGGGGCCAAGAGACCCAGTACTTC CAISSGGQETQYF
TRBJ2-7 many 14 TRBV7-2 TRBD2 TGTGCCAGCAGCTATAGCGGGAGGGTCTACGAGCAGTACTTC CASSYSGRVYEQYF
TRBJ2-4 many 16 TRBV6-2/TRBV6-3 NA TGTGCCAGCAGTTTTCGACGGGAACTAGCCAAAAACATTCAGTACTTC CASSFRRELAKNIQYF
TRBJ2-1 many 16 TRBV7-9 NA TGTGCCAGCAGCGAACAGGGAGAGGTACCCTACAATGAGCAGTTCTTC CASSEQGEVPYNEQFF
TRBJ1-2 many 14 TRBV29-1 TRBD1 TGCAGCGTTGTGGAGGGGGCTGTAGGGTATGGCTACACCTTC CSVVEGAVGYGYTF
TRBJ2-2 many 16 TRBV25-1 TRBD2 TGTGCCAGCAGGGGGAGCGGGAGGGCCAAGACCGGGGAGCTGTTTTTT CASRGSGRAKTGELFF
TRBJ2-7 many 18 TRBV27 NA TGTGCCAGCAGTTTAGAAGCTAGGGGGGGTTCATTGTCATACGAGCAGTACTTC CASSLEARGGSLSYEQYF
TRBJ2-3 many 16 TRBV12-3/TRBV12-4 NA TGTGCCAGCACTCAATTTGCGGGGGCAGGAACAGATACGCAGTATTTT CASTQFAGAGTDTQYF
TRBJ2-5 many 15 TRBV12-3/TRBV12-4 TRBD2 TGTGCCAGCAGTCCCCAGACTAGCAGCAAAGAGACCCAGTACTTC CASSPQTSSKETQYF
TRBJ2-7 NA 18 TRBV12-3/TRBV12-4 TRBD1 TGTGCCATCAGTTTGGTCCTCTCGGGACAGATTTTCGCCTACGAGCAGTACTTC CAISLVLSGQIFAYEQYF
TRBJ2-7 many 16 TRBV7-8 TRBD2 TGTGCCAGCAGCTCCATTCTAGCGGGAGTGTCGAGTGAGCAGTACTTC CASSSILAGVSSEQYF
TRBJ2-1 many 14 TRBV29-1 TRBD2 TGCAGCGTTTTGCAAGCGGGAGTAAGCAATGAGCAGTTCTTC CSVLQAGVSNEQFF
TRBJ2-1 NA 13 TRBV7-2 NA TGTGCTAGCAGCTTACAGGAATACAATGAGCAGATCTTC CASSLQEYNEQIF
TRBJ1-3 many 16 TRBV4-3 NA TGCGCCAGCAGCCATACTACAGGGAACTCTGGAAACACCATATATTTT CASSHTTGNSGNTIYF
TRBJ2-3 many 16 TRBV12-3/TRBV12-4 TRBD2 TGTGCCAGCAGCGGCGGGGGGGGATATGGCACAGATACGCAGTATTTT CASSGGGGYGTDTQYF
TRBJ2-7 many 12 TRBV20-1 NA TGCAGTGCTCGGTTAGGCGGATACGAGCAGTACTTC CSARLGGYEQYF
TRBJ1-5 many 15 TRBV28 TRBD1 TGTGCCAGCAGTTTTTACAGGGGAAACAATCAGCCCCAGCATTTT CASSFYRGNNQPQHF
TRBJ2-3 NA 17 TRBV20-1 NA TGCTGTGCTAGAGATCTCCGGGACGGAACTAGCACAGATACGCAGTATTTT CCARDLRDGTSTDTQYF
TRBJ2-7 many 14 TRBV20-1 NA TGCAGTGCTAGAGACCCTCGGGGGCGGCCCGAGCAGTACTTC CSARDPRGRPEQYF
TRBJ2-2 many 16 TRBV18 NA TGTGCCAGCTCACGCCAACGGACCGACAACACCGGGGAGCTGTTTTTT CASSRQRTDNTGELFF
TRBJ2-3 many 17 TRBV10-1 TRBD1 TGCGCCAGCAGTGAGTCGACTAGGACAGGGGGCACAGATACGCAGTATTTT CASSESTRTGGTDTQYF
TRBJ2-2 many 13 TRBV29-1 NA TGCAGCGTTAAAGATTGGAGGAACGGGGAGCTGTTTTTT CSVKDWRNGELFF
TRBJ1-4 many 19 TRBV4-1 NA TGCGCCAGCAGCCAAACCCCTGCGGGGGGAGGATTAGCTAATGAAAAACTGTTTTTT CASSQTPAGGGLANEKLFF